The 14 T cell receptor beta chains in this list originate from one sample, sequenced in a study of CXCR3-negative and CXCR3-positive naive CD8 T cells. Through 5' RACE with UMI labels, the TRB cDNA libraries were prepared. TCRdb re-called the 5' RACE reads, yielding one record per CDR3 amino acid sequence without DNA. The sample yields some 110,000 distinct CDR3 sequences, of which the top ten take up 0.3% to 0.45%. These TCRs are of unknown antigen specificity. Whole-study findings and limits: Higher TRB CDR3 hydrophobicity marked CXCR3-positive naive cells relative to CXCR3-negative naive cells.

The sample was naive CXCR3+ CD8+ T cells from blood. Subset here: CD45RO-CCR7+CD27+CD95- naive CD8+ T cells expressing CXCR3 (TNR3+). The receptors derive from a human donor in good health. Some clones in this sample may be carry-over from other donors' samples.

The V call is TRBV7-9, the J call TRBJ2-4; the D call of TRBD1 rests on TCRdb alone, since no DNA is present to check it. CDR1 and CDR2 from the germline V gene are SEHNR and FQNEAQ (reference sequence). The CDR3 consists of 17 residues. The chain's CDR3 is CASSFPREGGGKNIQYF. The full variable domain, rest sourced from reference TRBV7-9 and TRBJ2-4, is DTGVSQNPRHKITKRGQNVTFRCDPISEHNRLYWYRQTLGQGPEFLTYFQNEAQLEKSRLLSDRFSAERPKGSFSTLEIQRTEQGDSAMYLCASSFPREGGGKNIQYFGAGTRLSVL.

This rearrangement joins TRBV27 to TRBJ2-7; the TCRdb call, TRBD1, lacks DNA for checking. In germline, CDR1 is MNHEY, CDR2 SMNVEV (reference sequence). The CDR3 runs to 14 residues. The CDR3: CASRGDSPSYEQYF.

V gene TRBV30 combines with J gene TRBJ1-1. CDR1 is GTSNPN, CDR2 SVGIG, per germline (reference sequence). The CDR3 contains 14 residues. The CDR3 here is CAWKLIGLNTEAFF.

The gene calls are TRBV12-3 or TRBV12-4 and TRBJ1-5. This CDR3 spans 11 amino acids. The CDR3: CASSLGQPQHF.

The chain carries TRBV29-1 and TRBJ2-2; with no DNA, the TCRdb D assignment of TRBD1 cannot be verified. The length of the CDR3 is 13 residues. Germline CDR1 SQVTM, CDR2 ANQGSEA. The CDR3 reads CSALSTGTGELFF.

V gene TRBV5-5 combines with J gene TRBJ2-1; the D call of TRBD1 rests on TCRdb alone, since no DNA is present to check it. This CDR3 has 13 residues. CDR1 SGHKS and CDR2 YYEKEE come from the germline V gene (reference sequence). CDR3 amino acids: CASSFPDTNEQFF.

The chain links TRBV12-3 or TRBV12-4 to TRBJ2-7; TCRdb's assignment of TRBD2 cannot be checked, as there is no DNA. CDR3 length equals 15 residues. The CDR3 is CASSPASGDMYEQYF.

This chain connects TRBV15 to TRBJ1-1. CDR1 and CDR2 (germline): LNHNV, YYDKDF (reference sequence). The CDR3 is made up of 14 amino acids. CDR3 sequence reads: CATSRDLGNTEAFF.

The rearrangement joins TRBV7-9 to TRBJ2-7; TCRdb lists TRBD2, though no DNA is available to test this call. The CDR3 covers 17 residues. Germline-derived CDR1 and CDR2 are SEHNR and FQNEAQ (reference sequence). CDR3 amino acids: CASSSAGLAGDPYEQYF.

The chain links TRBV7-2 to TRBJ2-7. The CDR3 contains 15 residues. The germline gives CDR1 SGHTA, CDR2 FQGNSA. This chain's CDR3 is CASSLAGFNSYEQYF.

CDR3: CSVAGAGDYGYTF. The rearrangement joins TRBV29-1 to TRBJ1-2; the TCRdb D gene call, TRBD1, has no DNA to confirm it. Per germline, CDR1 SQVTM and CDR2 ANQGSEA. The CDR3 is made up of 13 amino acids.

The CDR3 loop reads CASIADRGGTEAFF. The chain carries TRBV6-5 and TRBJ1-1; the TCRdb call, TRBD1, lacks DNA for checking. The CDR3 totals 14 residues. Germline-derived CDR1 and CDR2 are MNHEY and SVGAGI.

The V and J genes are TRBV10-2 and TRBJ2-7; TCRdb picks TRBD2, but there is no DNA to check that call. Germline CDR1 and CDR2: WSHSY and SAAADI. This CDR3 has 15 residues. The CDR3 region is CASSDPGLLSYEQYF.

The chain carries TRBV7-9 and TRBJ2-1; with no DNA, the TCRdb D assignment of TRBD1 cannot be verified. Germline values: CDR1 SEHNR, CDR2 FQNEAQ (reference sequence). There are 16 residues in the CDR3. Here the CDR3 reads CASSPRWDRRYNEQFF.